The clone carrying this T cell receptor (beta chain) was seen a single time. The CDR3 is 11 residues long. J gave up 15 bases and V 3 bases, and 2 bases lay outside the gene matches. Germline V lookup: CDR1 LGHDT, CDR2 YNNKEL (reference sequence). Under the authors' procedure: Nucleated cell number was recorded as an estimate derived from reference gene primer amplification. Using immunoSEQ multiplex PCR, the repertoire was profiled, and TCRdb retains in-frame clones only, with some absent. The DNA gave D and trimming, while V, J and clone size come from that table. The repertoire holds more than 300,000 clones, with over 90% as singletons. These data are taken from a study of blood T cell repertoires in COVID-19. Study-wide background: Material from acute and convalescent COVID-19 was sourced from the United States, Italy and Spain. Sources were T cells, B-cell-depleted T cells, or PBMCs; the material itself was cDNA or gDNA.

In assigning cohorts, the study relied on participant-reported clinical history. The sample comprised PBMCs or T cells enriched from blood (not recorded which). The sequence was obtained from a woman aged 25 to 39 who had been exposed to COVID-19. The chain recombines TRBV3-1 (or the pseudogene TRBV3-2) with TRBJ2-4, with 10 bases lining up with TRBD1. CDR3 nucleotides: TGTGCCAGCAGCCAGGGACAGGGGCCGTACTTC. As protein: CASSQGQGPYF.